This TCR beta chain was captured by sequencing in a study of blood T cell repertoires in COVID-19. Overall study context: Both acute and convalescent COVID-19 samples were obtained from the United States, Italy and Spain.

Original handling: The assay estimated nucleated cells by amplifying reference gene primers. Clones were read by immunoSEQ multiplex PCR, and TCRdb kept only the in-frame ones, dropping some. V and J calls and clone size come straight from that table; D and trimming were deduced from the DNA. The table has around 320,000 clones, roughly nine tenths seen once; the top ten hold approximately 10%. The CDR3 is 13 residues long. CDR1 and CDR2 from the germline V gene are SNHLY and FYNNEI. This clone was counted only a few times. Germline and junction disagree at one end, which may indicate a read error. The rearrangement joins TRBV2 to TRBJ1-2; tentative D call: TRBD1 (5 bases). Sequenced material: peripheral blood. The source is a woman in her twenties or thirties with COVID-19, enrolled during active disease. Written as DNA, the CDR3 is TGTGCCAGCAGTGAAACCCACCCTGACAGTCGATCCTTC. This gives the protein CASSETHPDSRSF.